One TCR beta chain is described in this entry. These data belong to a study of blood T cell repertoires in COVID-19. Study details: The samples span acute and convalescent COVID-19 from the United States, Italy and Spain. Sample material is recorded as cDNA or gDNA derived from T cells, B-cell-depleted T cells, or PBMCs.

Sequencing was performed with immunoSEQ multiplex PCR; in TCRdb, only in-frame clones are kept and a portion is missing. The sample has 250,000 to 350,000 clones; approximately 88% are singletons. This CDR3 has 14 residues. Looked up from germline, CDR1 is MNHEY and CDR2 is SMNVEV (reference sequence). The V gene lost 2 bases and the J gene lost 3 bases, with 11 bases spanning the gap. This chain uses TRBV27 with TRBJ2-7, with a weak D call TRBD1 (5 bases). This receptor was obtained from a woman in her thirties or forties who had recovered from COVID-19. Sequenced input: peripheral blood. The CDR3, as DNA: TGTGCCAGCAGTTTAGGGGCAGGAGACTACGAGCAGTACTTC. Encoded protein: CASSLGAGDYEQYF.